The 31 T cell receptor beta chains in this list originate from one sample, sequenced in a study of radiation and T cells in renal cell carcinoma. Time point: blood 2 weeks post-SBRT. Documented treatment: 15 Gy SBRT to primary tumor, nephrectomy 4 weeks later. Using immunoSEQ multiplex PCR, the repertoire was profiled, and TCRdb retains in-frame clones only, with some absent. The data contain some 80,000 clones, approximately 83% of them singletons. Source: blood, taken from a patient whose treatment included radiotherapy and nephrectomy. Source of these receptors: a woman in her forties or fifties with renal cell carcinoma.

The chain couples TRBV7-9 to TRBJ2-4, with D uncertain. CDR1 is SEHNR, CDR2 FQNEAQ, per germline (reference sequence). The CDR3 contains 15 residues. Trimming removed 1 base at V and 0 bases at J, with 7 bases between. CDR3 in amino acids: CASSLGELAKNIQYF. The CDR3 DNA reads TGTGCCAGCAGCTTAGGGGAATTAGCCAAAAACATTCAGTACTTC. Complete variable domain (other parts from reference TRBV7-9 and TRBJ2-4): DTGVSQNPRHKITKRGQNVTFRCDPISEHNRLYWYRQTLGQGPEFLTYFQNEAQLEKSRLLSDRFSAERPKGSFSTLEIQRTEQGDSAMYLCASSLGELAKNIQYFGAGTRLSVL.

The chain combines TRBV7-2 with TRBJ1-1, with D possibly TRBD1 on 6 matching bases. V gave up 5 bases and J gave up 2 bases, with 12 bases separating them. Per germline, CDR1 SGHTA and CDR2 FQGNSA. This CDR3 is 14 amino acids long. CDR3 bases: TGTGCCAGCAGCCCAGGACAGATTAACACTGAAGCTTTCTTT. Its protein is CASSPGQINTEAFF.

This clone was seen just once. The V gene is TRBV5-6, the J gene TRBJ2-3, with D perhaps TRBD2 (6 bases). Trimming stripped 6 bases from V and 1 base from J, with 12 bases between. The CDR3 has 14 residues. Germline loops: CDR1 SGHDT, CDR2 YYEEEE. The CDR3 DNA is TGTGCCAGCACCCGTTGGGGGGGCACAGATACGCAGTATTTT. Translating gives CASTRWGGTDTQYF.

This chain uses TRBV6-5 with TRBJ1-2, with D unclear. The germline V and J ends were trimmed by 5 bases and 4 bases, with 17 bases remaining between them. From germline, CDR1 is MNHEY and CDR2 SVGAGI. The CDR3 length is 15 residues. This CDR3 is CASSPQINSGYGYTF. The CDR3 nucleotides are TGTGCCAGCAGTCCTCAGATAAACTCCGGCTATGGCTACACCTTC.

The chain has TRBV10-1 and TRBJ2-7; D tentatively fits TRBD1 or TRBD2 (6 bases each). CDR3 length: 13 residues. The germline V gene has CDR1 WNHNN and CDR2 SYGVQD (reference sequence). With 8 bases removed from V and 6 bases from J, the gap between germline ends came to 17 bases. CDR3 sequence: CASSGARQGEQYF. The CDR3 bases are TGCGCCAGCTCGGGGGCGCGTCAAGGCGAGCAGTACTTC.

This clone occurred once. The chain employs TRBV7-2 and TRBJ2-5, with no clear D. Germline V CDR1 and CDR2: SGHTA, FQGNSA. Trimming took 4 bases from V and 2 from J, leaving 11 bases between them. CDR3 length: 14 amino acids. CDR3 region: CASSSADGQETQYF. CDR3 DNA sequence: TGTGCCAGCAGCTCGGCCGATGGACAAGAGACCCAGTACTTC. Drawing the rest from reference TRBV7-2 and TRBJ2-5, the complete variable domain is GAGVSQSPSNKVTEKGKDVELRCDPISGHTALYWYRQSLGQGLEFLIYFQGNSAPDKSGLPSDRFSAERTGGSVSTLTIQRTQQEDSAVYLCASSSADGQETQYFGPGTRLLVL.

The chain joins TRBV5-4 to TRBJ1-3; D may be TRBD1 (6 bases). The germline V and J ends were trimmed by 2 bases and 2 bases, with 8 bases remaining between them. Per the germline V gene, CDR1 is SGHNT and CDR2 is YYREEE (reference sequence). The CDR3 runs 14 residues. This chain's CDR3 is CASSFQGTGNTIYF. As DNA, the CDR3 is TGTGCCAGCAGCTTCCAGGGGACTGGAAACACCATATATTTT.

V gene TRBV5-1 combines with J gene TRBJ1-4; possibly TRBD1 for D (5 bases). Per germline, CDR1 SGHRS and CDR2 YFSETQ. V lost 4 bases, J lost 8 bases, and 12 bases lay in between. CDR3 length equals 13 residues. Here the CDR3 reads CASSPDGGEKLFF. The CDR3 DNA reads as TGCGCCAGCAGCCCCGACGGGGGAGAAAAACTGTTTTTT.

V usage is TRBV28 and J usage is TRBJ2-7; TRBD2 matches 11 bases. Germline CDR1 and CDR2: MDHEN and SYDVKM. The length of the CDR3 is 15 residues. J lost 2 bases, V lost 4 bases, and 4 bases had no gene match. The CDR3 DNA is TGTGCCAGCAGTTCGCCGACTAGCGGGGCCTACGAGCAGTACTTC. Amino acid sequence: CASSSPTSGAYEQYF.

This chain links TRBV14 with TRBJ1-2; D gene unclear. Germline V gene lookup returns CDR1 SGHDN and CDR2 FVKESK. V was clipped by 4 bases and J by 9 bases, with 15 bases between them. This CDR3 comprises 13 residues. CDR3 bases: TGTGCCAGCAGCCTGAATTCCCCTTTCAGCTACACCTTC. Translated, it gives CASSLNSPFSYTF.

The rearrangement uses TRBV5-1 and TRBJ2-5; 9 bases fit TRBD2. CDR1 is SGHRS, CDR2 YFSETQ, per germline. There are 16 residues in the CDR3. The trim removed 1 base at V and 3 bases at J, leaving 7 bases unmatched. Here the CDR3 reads CASSLRPSGEEETQYF. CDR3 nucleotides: TGCGCCAGCAGCTTGCGGCCTAGCGGGGAGGAAGAGACCCAGTACTTC.

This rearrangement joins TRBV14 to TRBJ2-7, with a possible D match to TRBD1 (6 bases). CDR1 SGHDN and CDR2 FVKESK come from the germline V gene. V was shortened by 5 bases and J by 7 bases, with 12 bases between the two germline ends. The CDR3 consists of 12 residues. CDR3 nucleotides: TGTGCCAGCAGCGCAGGGGTGGGTGAGCAGTACTTC. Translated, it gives CASSAGVGEQYF.

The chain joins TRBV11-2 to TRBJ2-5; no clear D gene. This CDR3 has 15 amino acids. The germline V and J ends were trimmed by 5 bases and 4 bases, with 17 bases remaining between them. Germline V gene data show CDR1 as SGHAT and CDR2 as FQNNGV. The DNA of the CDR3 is TGTGCCAGCAGCCCCTCCATGTGGGGAAGAGAGACCCAGTACTTC. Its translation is CASSPSMWGRETQYF.

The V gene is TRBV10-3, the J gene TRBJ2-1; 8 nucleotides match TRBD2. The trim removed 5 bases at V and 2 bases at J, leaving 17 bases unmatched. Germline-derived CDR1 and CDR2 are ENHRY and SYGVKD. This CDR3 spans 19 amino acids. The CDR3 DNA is TGTGCCATCAGTAAGGATGTGGGAGCGGGGGACCGCGCCTACAATGAGCAGTTCTTC. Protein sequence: CAISKDVGAGDRAYNEQFF.

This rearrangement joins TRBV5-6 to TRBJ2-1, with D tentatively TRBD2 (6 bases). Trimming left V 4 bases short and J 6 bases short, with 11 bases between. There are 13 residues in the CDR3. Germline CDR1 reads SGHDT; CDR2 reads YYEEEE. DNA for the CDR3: TGTGCCAGCAGCCGACTAGAGCCCAATGAGCAGTTCTTC. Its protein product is CASSRLEPNEQFF.

CDR3 residues: CASSLVGTHEQYF. For the CDR3, the DNA is TGTGCCAGCAGCTTGGTAGGGACGCACGAGCAGTACTTC. The rearrangement links TRBV5-6 to TRBJ2-7, with D perhaps matching TRBD1 or TRBD2 (5 bases each). The CDR3 runs to 13 residues. Looked up from germline, CDR1 is SGHDT and CDR2 is YYEEEE. Trimming shortened V by 0 bases and J by 5 bases, and 9 bases separated the two germline ends.

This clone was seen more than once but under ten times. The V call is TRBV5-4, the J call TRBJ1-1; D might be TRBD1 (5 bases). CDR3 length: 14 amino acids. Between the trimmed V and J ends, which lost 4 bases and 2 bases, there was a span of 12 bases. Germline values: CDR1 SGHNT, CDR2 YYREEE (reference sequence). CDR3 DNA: TGTGCCAGCAGCGTAGGACACACAAACACTGAAGCTTTCTTT. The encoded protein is CASSVGHTNTEAFF.

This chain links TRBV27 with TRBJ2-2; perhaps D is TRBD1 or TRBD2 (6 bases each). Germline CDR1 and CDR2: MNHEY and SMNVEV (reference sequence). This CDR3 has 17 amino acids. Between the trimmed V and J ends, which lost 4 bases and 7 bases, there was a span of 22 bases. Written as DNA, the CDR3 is TGTGCCAGCAGTTCCGGCATTAGCGGAGCAGGGGACGGGGAGCTGTTTTTT. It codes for CASSSGISGAGDGELFF.

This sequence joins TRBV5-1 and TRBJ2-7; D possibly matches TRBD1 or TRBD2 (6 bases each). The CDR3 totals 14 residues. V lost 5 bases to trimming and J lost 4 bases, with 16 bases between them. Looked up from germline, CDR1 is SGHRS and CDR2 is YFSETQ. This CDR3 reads CASRMLQGGYEQYF. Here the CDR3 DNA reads TGCGCCAGCAGGATGTTACAGGGAGGATACGAGCAGTACTTC.

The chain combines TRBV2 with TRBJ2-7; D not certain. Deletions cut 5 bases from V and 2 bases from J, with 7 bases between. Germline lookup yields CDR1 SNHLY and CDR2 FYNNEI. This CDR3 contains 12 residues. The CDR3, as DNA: TGTGCCAGCAGTAGGTCTCCCTACGAGCAGTACTTC. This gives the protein CASSRSPYEQYF.

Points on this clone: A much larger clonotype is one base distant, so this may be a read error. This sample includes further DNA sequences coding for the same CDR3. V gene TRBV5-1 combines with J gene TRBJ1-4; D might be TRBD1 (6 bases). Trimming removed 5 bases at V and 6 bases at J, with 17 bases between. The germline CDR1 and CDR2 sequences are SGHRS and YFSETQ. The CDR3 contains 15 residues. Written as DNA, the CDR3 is TGCGCCAGCAGGCCTAATACAGGGCCAGATGAAAAACTGTTTTTT. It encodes CASRPNTGPDEKLFF.

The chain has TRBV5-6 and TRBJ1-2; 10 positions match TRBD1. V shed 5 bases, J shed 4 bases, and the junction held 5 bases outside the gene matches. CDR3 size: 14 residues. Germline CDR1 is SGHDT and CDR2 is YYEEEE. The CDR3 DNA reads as TGTGCCAGCAGATACCGGGACAGGGGCTATGGCTACACCTTC. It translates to CASRYRDRGYGYTF.

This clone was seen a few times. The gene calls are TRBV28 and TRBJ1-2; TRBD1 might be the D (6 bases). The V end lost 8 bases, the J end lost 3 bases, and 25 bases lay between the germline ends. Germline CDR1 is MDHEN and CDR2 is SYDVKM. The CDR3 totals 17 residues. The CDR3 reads CASLPGDLGVYDYGYTF. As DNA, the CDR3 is TGTGCCAGCCTGCCAGGGGACCTCGGCGTTTATGACTATGGCTACACCTTC.

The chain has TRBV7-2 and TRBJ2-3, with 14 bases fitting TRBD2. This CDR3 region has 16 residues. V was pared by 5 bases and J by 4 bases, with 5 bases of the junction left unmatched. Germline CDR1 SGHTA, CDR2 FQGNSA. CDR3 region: CASSKTSGGVSDTQYF. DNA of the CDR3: TGTGCCAGCAGCAAGACTAGCGGGGGGGTGTCAGATACGCAGTATTTT.

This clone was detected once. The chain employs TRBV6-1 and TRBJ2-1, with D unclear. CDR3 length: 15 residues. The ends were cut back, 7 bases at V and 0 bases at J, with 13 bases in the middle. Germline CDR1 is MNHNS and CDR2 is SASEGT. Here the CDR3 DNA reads TGTGCCAGCACACCGGACCTTAGCTCCTACAATGAGCAGTTCTTC. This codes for CASTPDLSSYNEQFF.

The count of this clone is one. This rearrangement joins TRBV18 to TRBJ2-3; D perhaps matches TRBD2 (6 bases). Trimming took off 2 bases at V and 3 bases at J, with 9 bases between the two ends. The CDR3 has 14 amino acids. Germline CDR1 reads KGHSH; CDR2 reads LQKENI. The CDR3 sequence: CASSPISGTDTQYF. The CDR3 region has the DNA TGTGCCAGCTCACCAATTAGCGGTACAGATACGCAGTATTTT.

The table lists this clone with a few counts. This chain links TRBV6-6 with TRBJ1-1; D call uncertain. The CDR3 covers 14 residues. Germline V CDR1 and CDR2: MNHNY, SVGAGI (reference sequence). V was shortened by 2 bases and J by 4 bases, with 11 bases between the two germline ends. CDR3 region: CASSYPGMGTEAFF. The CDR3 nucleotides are TGTGCCAGCAGTTACCCCGGAATGGGCACTGAAGCTTTCTTT.

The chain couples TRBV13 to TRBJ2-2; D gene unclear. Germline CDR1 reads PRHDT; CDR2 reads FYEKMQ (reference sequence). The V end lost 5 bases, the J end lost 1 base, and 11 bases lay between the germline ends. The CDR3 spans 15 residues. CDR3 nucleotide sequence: TGTGCCAGCAGCCCGACTTACAAGAACACCGGGGAGCTGTTTTTT. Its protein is CASSPTYKNTGELFF.

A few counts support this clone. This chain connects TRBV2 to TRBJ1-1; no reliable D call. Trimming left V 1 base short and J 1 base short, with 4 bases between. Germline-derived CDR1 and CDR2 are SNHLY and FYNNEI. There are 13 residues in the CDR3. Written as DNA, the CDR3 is TGTGCCAGCAGTGAAGTTGGGAACACTGAAGCTTTCTTT. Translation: CASSEVGNTEAFF.

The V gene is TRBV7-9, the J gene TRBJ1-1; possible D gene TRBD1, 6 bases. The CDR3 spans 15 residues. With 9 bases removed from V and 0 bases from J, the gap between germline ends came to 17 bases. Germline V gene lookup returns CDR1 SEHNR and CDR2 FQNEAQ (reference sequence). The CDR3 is CARSTGQFMNTEAFF. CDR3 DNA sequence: TGTGCCAGAAGCACTGGACAGTTCATGAACACTGAAGCTTTCTTT.

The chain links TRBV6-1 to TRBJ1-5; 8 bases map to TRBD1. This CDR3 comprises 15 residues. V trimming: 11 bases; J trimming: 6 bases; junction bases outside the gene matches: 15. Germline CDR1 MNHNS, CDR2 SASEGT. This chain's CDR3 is CACKDREGYGQPQHF. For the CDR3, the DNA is TGTGCCTGCAAGGACAGGGAGGGGTACGGTCAGCCCCAGCATTTT.